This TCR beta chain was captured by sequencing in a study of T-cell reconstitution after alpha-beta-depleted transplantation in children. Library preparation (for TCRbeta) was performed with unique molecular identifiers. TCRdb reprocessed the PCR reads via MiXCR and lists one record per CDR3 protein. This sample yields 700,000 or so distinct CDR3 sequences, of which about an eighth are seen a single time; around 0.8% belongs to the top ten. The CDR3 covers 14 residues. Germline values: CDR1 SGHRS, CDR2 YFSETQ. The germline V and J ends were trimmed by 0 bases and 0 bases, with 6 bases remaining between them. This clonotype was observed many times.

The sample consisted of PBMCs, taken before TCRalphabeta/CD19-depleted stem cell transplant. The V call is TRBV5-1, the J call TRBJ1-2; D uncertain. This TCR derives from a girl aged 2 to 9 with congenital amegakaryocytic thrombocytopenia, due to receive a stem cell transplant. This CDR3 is CASSLDKANYGYTF. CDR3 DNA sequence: TGCGCCAGCAGCTTGGACAAAGCTAACTATGGCTACACCTTC.